The 28 T cell receptor beta chains in this list originate from one sample, sequenced in a study of shared clonotypes between healthy human individuals. The protocol was immunoSEQ multiplex PCR, while the TCRdb copy is restricted to in-frame clones and leaves out a portion. This sample carries about 1.1 million clones, about 80% of them seen once, and the ten largest clones take 0.85% to 1%. The sample was memory CD4+ T cells from PBMCs. The subset: CD45RA-negative fraction. These receptors all stem from a man aged 18-30 years in good health. Some clones in this sample may be carry-over from other donors' samples.

The V call is TRBV5-1, the J call TRBJ2-1; D is ambiguous. The germline V and J ends were trimmed by 1 base and 1 base, with 15 bases remaining between them. CDR3 length: 17 amino acids. Germline V gene sequence: CDR1 SGHRS, CDR2 YFSETQ. CDR3 residues: CASSLPDGPRSYNEQFF. CDR3 DNA sequence: TGCGCCAGCAGCTTGCCGGACGGTCCAAGGTCCTACAATGAGCAGTTCTTC.

The chain recombines TRBV29-1 with TRBJ2-2; D is ambiguous. Germline CDR1 is SQVTM and CDR2 is ANQGSEA. V was pared by 7 bases and J by 4 bases, with 16 bases between. This CDR3 is 14 amino acids long. CDR3: CSASAQAGTGELFF. DNA of the CDR3: TGCAGCGCATCGGCGCAGGCTGGCACCGGGGAGCTGTTTTTT.

The chain carries TRBV29-1 and TRBJ2-1; D perhaps matches TRBD1 (5 bases). Between the trimmed V and J ends, which lost 0 bases and 3 bases, there was a span of 9 bases. The CDR3 length is 14 residues. CDR1 and CDR2 (germline): SQVTM, ANQGSEA. For the CDR3, the DNA is TGCAGCGTTGAAGAGACAGCTGTCTACAATGAGCAGTTCTTC. Residues: CSVEETAVYNEQFF.

This clone occurred once. The chain joins TRBV7-2 to TRBJ2-5; D unresolved. V gave up 5 bases and J gave up 5 bases, with 9 bases separating them. This CDR3 spans 12 amino acids. CDR1 is SGHTA, CDR2 FQGNSA, per germline. The CDR3 DNA reads as TGTGCCAGCAGCCCGAAAGGGGAGACCCAGTACTTC. It encodes CASSPKGETQYF.

The rearrangement uses TRBV5-5 and TRBJ2-1; D tentatively fits TRBD1 or TRBD2 (5 bases each). This CDR3 is built from 13 residues. Between the trimmed V and J ends, which lost 9 bases and 2 bases, there was a span of 12 bases. Looked up from germline, CDR1 is SGHKS and CDR2 is YYEKEE (reference sequence). The CDR3 DNA sequence: TGTGCCACCAGGGAGACTACCTACAATGAGCAGTTCTTC. Protein product: CATRETTYNEQFF. The full variable domain, with the rest looked up from reference TRBV5-5 and TRBJ2-1, is DAGVTQSPTHLIKTRGQQVTLRCSPISGHKSVSWYQQVLGQGPQFIFQYYEKEERGRGNFPDRFSARQFPNYSSELNVNALLLGDSALYLCATRETTYNEQFFGPGTRLTVL.

The rearrangement links TRBV7-2 to TRBJ2-1; 11 positions match TRBD2. The CDR3 is made up of 15 amino acids. Looked up from germline, CDR1 is SGHTA and CDR2 is FQGNSA. J was trimmed by 5 bases and V by 6 bases; bases with no gene match: 6. Here the CDR3 reads CASSPGLAEDNEQFF. The CDR3 region has the DNA TGTGCCAGCAGTCCGGGACTAGCGGAGGACAATGAGCAGTTCTTC.

To note about this clone: At one end, the junction sequence differs from germline, possibly due to a read error. The rearrangement uses TRBV19 and TRBJ1-2; the D is unclear. This CDR3 spans 14 amino acids. CDR1 and CDR2 (germline): LNHDA, SQIVND (reference sequence). The CDR3 DNA reads as TGTGCCACAAGTCGGGCAGCTTCTAACTATGGCTTCACCTTC. This translates into CATSRAASNYGFTF. Variable domain in full (rest from reference TRBV19 and TRBJ1-2): DGGITQSPKYLFRKEGQNVTLSCEQNLNHDAMYWYRQDPGQGLRLIYYSQIVNDFQKGDIAEGYSVSREKKESFPLTVTSAQKNPTAFYLCATSRAASNYGFTFGSGTRLTVV.

This chain joins TRBV11-3 and TRBJ2-1; either TRBD1 or TRBD2 may supply D (5 bases each). The CDR3 is made up of 15 amino acids. In germline, CDR1 is SGHNT, CDR2 YENEEA. V was trimmed by 1 base and J by 6 bases, leaving 13 bases between them. CDR3 loop: CASSLGVGATNEQFF. The DNA for the CDR3 is TGTGCCAGCAGCTTAGGGGTCGGGGCCACCAATGAGCAGTTCTTC. The full variable domain, completed using reference TRBV11-3 and TRBJ2-1, is EAGVVQSPRYKIIEKKQPVAFWCNPISGHNTLYWYLQNLGQGPELLIRYENEEAVDDSQLPKDRFSAERLKGVDSTLKIQPAELGDSAVYLCASSLGVGATNEQFFGPGTRLTVL.

Concerning this clone itself: A much more abundant neighbour one base away suggests this may be a read error. This sequence joins TRBV5-6 and TRBJ1-2; D gene ambiguous. The ends were cut back, 7 bases at V and 3 bases at J, with 22 bases in the middle. The CDR3 has 16 amino acids. Germline V gives CDR1 SGHDT, CDR2 YYEEEE. CDR3 region: CASGTYRLSEDYGYTF. The CDR3 DNA follows: TGTGCCAGCGGCACTTACAGACTATCGGAGGACTATGGCTACACCTTC.

This chain uses TRBV29-1 with TRBJ1-2, with D tentatively TRBD1 (5 bases). Germline values: CDR1 SQVTM, CDR2 ANQGSEA. The CDR3 loop spans 14 amino acids. The V end lost 3 bases, the J end lost 4 bases, and 15 bases lay between the germline ends. CDR3 loop: CSVDDGFRGYGYTF. The CDR3 region has the DNA TGCAGCGTTGACGACGGGTTTAGGGGCTATGGCTACACCTTC. Drawing the rest from reference TRBV29-1 and TRBJ1-2, the complete variable domain is SAVISQKPSRDICQRGTSLTIQCQVDSQVTMMFWYRQQPGQSLTLIATANQGSEATYESGFVIDKFPISRPNLTFSTLTVSNMSPEDSSIYLCSVDDGFRGYGYTFGSGTRLTVV.

V usage is TRBV29-1 and J usage is TRBJ1-4, with TRBD1 matching over 9 bases. Per germline, CDR1 SQVTM and CDR2 ANQGSEA. CDR3 length: 16 residues. V lost 5 bases and J lost 5; bases outside the gene matches: 12. The CDR3 sequence: CSVFLSGQGENEKLFF. CDR3 in DNA: TGCAGCGTTTTCCTTTCGGGACAGGGTGAGAATGAAAAACTGTTTTTT.

The chain links TRBV1 to TRBJ1-5; TRBD1 reflects the table's D call only, with no check against the DNA. TRBV1 is a pseudogene locus. This CDR3 region has 12 residues. This CDR3 is CTSEGVVQPQHF. The CDR3 DNA reads TGCACCAGCGAGGGGGTGGTTCAGCCCCAGCATTTT.

As DNA, the CDR3 is TGCAGTGCTAGAGATATTATAGGAGCTTTCTTT. Its protein is CSARDIIGAFF. V and J are TRBV20-1 and TRBJ1-1; D is ambiguous. Germline V gene lookup returns CDR1 DFQATT and CDR2 SNEGSKA (reference sequence). The CDR3 length is 11 residues. Trimming pared 0 bases from V and 10 bases from J, leaving 9 bases between.

This clone was observed a handful of times. This rearrangement joins TRBV29-1 to TRBJ2-5, with D uncertain. This CDR3 spans 13 amino acids. V was trimmed by 5 bases and J by 5 bases, leaving 15 bases between them. Germline V lookup: CDR1 SQVTM, CDR2 ANQGSEA. The CDR3 region has the DNA TGCAGCGTTCGTACCATGTTCGAGGAGACCCAGTACTTC. Protein product: CSVRTMFEETQYF.

The rearrangement links TRBV5-4 to TRBJ1-2, with unresolved D. In germline, CDR1 is SGHNT, CDR2 YYREEE (reference sequence). V was pared by 4 bases and J by 4 bases, with 23 bases between. The CDR3 totals 17 residues. The CDR3 loop reads CASSGSAEVRGVYGYTF. CDR3 nucleotide sequence: TGTGCCAGCAGCGGATCTGCAGAGGTCCGAGGTGTCTATGGCTACACCTTC.

The V and J genes are TRBV7-2 and TRBJ2-6; TRBD2 matches 13 bases. Germline V gene data show CDR1 as SGHTA and CDR2 as FQGNSA. V shed 4 bases, J shed 4 bases, and the junction held 4 bases outside the gene matches. The CDR3 totals 17 residues. The DNA of the CDR3 is TGTGCCAGCAGCTGGACTAGCGGGAGATCAGGGGCCAACGTCCTGACTTTC. Translated: CASSWTSGRSGANVLTF.

The rearrangement uses TRBV11-2 and TRBJ1-1, with 8 bases fitting TRBD1. The ends lost 5 bases at V and 0 bases at J; junction bases unmatched: 5. This CDR3 contains 15 residues. CDR1 is SGHAT and CDR2 is FQNNGV in the germline V gene. This CDR3 reads CASSGGQVMNTEAFF. Written as DNA, the CDR3 is TGTGCCAGCAGCGGGGGACAGGTAATGAACACTGAAGCTTTCTTT.

J is TRBJ1-3 and V is TRBV30; the D is unclear. The CDR3 extends over 13 amino acids. Germline lookup yields CDR1 GTSNPN and CDR2 SVGIG (reference sequence). The V and J ends lost 1 base and 0 bases respectively, with 4 bases between them. This CDR3 is CAWSADSGNTIYF. CDR3 nucleotide sequence: TGTGCCTGGAGTGCCGACTCTGGAAACACCATATATTTT.

V usage is TRBV11-1 and J usage is TRBJ1-3, with a possible D match to TRBD1 (5 bases). CDR1 and CDR2 (germline): SGHAT, FQDESV (reference sequence). V was clipped by 1 base and J by 7 bases, with 14 bases between them. The CDR3 runs to 15 residues. This CDR3 reads CASSLGGGRYNTIYF. The CDR3 coding sequence is TGTGCCAGCAGCTTAGGGGGCGGGAGGTACAACACCATATATTTT.

Comments on this clone: This specimen includes other DNA sequences encoding the same CDR3. The V and J genes are TRBV29-1 and TRBJ2-3; 11 bases align to TRBD2. V shed 4 bases and J 4 bases; nucleotides not matched to a gene: 7. CDR1 is SQVTM, CDR2 ANQGSEA, per germline. CDR3 length equals 15 residues. Written as DNA, the CDR3 is TGCAGCGTTGGAGGAACTAGCGGGAGTGCAGATACGCAGTATTTT. Translated, it gives CSVGGTSGSADTQYF.

Only a few counts were recorded for this clone. The chain uses TRBV6-6 and TRBJ1-1; D gene uncertain. Germline V CDR1 and CDR2: MNHNY, SVGAGI (reference sequence). V was clipped by 6 bases and J by 0 bases, with 11 bases between them. CDR3 length: 14 residues. CDR3 coding DNA: TGTGCCAGCAGGCCCCAGGCGGTGAACACTGAAGCTTTCTTT. Translation: CASRPQAVNTEAFF.

For this clone: Other DNA sequences in this specimen translate into the identical CDR3. The chain links TRBV5-1 to TRBJ2-7, with 11 bases that match TRBD2. J was trimmed by 2 bases and V by 0 bases; bases with no gene match: 1. The CDR3 extends over 15 amino acids. Germline V gene lookup returns CDR1 SGHRS and CDR2 YFSETQ. The CDR3: CASSLVAGGPYEQYF. For the CDR3, the DNA is TGCGCCAGCAGCTTGGTAGCGGGAGGGCCCTACGAGCAGTACTTC.

The V call is TRBV7-9, the J call TRBJ2-1; D is ambiguous. The length of the CDR3 is 12 residues. V shed 5 bases and J shed 9 bases, with 11 bases lying between them. Germline-derived CDR1 and CDR2 are SEHNR and FQNEAQ (reference sequence). CDR3 protein: CASSLSKPEQFF. DNA for the CDR3: TGTGCCAGCAGCCTCAGTAAACCTGAGCAGTTCTTC.

The chain is built from TRBV27 and TRBJ2-7; 9 positions match TRBD2. In germline, CDR1 is MNHEY, CDR2 SMNVEV (reference sequence). CDR3 length: 13 amino acids. The V gene end was trimmed by 5 bases and the J gene end by 5 bases; junction bases not matched to a gene: 4. The CDR3 nucleotides are TGTGCCAGCAGTCTGGGGACTAGCAACGAGCAGTACTTC. Translated, it gives CASSLGTSNEQYF.

The chain combines TRBV25-1 with TRBJ1-1; 8 bases match TRBD1. The germline gives CDR1 MGHDK, CDR2 SYGVNS. The CDR3 runs to 13 residues. The V and J ends lost 6 bases and 11 bases, in that order; junction bases with no gene match: 11. In nucleotides, the CDR3 is TGTGCCAGCAGATCCAACAGGGGGGTTTGGGCTTTCTTT. Translated: CASRSNRGVWAFF.

This clone showed up just a few times. This specimen includes other DNA sequences encoding the same CDR3. V and J are TRBV6-1 and TRBJ1-1; no clear D gene. The V end was cut by 6 bases, the J end by 3 bases, with 2 bases between. Germline-derived CDR1 and CDR2 are MNHNS and SASEGT. The CDR3 totals 10 residues. CDR3 DNA: TGTGCCAGCAGATACACTGAAGCTTTCTTT. Residues: CASRYTEAFF.

The rearrangement links TRBV4-2 to TRBJ2-5, with 8 bases matching TRBD2. This CDR3 comprises 18 residues. CDR1 and CDR2 (germline): LGHNA, YNFKEQ. With 0 bases clipped from V and 5 bases from J, the junction kept 14 bases outside the gene matches. The CDR3 here is CASSQDRGSSGYQETQYF. In DNA form, the CDR3 reads TGTGCCAGCAGCCAAGATAGGGGGTCTAGCGGGTATCAGGAGACCCAGTACTTC.

The chain is built from TRBV6-1 and TRBJ2-3; TRBD1 agrees at 8 bases. Trimming cost V 3 bases and J 1 base; bases outside gene matches: 6. In germline, CDR1 is MNHNS, CDR2 SASEGT. The CDR3 consists of 16 residues. CDR3 protein: CASSDDPGQGTDTQYF. CDR3 nucleotide sequence: TGTGCCAGCAGTGACGACCCGGGACAGGGCACAGATACGCAGTATTTT.